The rows below give T cell receptor beta chains drawn from one sample of a study of chemoradiotherapy in HPV16-positive cancers. TCRdb keeps only in-frame clones here, not all; method: immunoSEQ multiplex PCR. This sample carries 2,500 to 3,500 clones, more than 75% of them seen once, and the ten largest clones take approximately 3.5%. Sequenced material: tumor tissue, taken from a patient who underwent chemoradiotherapy. The receptors here all came from a human donor with HPV-associated anogenital cancer. CDR3s include the opening cysteine and the closing phenylalanine or tryptophan. The D gene is left open where the match is weak. For some rows the clone size is stated as once, few or many, or as a class when expanded; others skip it.

v_gene	j_gene	d_gene	abundance	CDR3aa	CDR3nt
TRBV28	TRBJ2-1	TRBD2	-	CASSPSPGTSGRRSYNEQFF	TGTGCCAGCAGTCCTTCCCCCGGGACTAGCGGGAGAAGGTCCTACAATGAGCAGTTCTTC
TRBV28	TRBJ2-7	-	-	CASIGSPYEQYF	TGTGCCAGCATCGGGTCCCCCTACGAGCAGTACTTC
TRBV2	TRBJ1-5	-	-	CASSRESNQPQHF	TGTGCCAGCAGCAGGGAAAGCAATCAGCCCCAGCATTTT
TRBV2	TRBJ2-1	TRBD2	-	CASSPLSGTRLYNEQFF	TGTGCCAGCAGCCCACTCTCCGGGACTAGACTCTACAATGAGCAGTTCTTC
TRBV4-1	TRBJ2-5	TRBD2	-	CASSQVTSGWETQYF	TGCGCCAGCAGCCAAGTTACTAGCGGTTGGGAGACCCAGTACTTC
TRBV10-2	TRBJ2-1	-	-	CASTSGRGGDNEQFF	TGCGCCAGCACCTCGGGAAGGGGAGGCGACAATGAGCAGTTCTTC
TRBV11-3	TRBJ2-1	TRBD2	once	CASSLDGTSSNEQFF	TGTGCCAGCAGCTTAGATGGGACTAGCAGTAATGAGCAGTTCTTC
TRBV5-4	TRBJ2-7	TRBD2	-	CASSLIRAGGNEQYF	TGTGCCAGCAGCCTTATCAGAGCGGGAGGCAACGAGCAGTACTTC
TRBV14	TRBJ2-7	TRBD1	-	CASSQGNPGQVSYEQYF	TGTGCCAGCAGCCAAGGAAATCCGGGACAGGTCTCCTACGAGCAGTACTTC
TRBV2	TRBJ2-3	TRBD1	-	CASRSGTGVDTQYF	TGTGCCAGCAGATCCGGGACAGGGGTAGATACGCAGTATTTT
TRBV6-1	TRBJ1-2	-	-	CASSENDVVGYTF	TGTGCCAGCAGTGAAAATGACGTGGTTGGCTACACCTTC
TRBV28	TRBJ1-1	TRBD1	-	CASSTYAGGSEAFF	TGTGCCAGCAGTACTTATGCAGGGGGCTCTGAAGCTTTCTTT
TRBV19	TRBJ2-4	TRBD1	-	CASSTGTEPNIQYF	TGTGCCAGTAGTACCGGGACAGAACCAAACATTCAGTACTTC
TRBV11-2	TRBJ1-2	-	-	CASSLGRDGYTF	TGTGCCAGCAGCTTAGGCAGGGATGGCTACACCTTC
TRBV28	TRBJ1-5	-	few	CASGYQPQHF	TGTGCCAGCGGGTATCAGCCCCAGCATTTT
TRBV6-5	TRBJ2-2	-	-	CASSYSMGSNTGELFF	TGTGCCAGCAGTTACTCGATGGGGTCGAACACCGGGGAGCTGTTTTTT
TRBV11-2	TRBJ2-5	TRBD1	-	CASSLSTGGSETQYF	TGTGCCAGCAGCTTATCGACAGGGGGAAGTGAGACCCAGTACTTC
TRBV10-2	TRBJ1-2	TRBD1	-	CASSANRGGTGQGDYGYTF	TGCGCCAGCAGTGCCAACAGGGGCGGAACAGGACAGGGGGACTATGGCTACACCTTC
TRBV7-7	TRBJ2-5	-	-	CASSLTTGVETQYF	TGTGCTAGCAGCTTAACTACCGGAGTAGAGACCCAGTACTTC
TRBV20-1	TRBJ2-7	-	-	CSASGNEQYF	TGCAGTGCTAGCGGGAACGAGCAGTACTTC
TRBV2	TRBJ2-7	TRBD2	-	CATSRLAGGFDEQYF	TGTGCCACCTCGAGACTAGCGGGAGGATTCGACGAGCAGTACTTC
TRBV27	TRBJ2-7	TRBD2	-	CASSFLRTSGSSPLYEQYF	TGTGCCAGCAGTTTCCTTCGGACTAGCGGGAGTTCCCCTCTGTACGAGCAGTACTTC
TRBV28	TRBJ1-2	TRBD1	-	CASSPGTALYGYTF	TGTGCCAGCAGCCCCGGGACAGCCCTCTATGGCTACACCTTC
TRBV21-1	TRBJ2-7	-	-	CASSKVRSAAYEQYF	TGTGCCAGCAGCAAAGTACGTTCAGCGGCCTACGAGCAGTACTTC